The T cell receptor (beta chain) described here comes from a study of T-cell memory formation after mild COVID-19 (dated by TCRdb to the early 2020s). The study in broad terms: TCR sequence clusters from the two donors were found to be largely donor specific. In a couple of donors, T-cell clones that expanded and contracted after mild COVID-19 were followed by sequencing TCRalpha and TCRbeta repertoires longitudinally. The cohort comprised two young, previously healthy adult volunteers, one female and one male.

PBMCs were isolated by Ficoll-Paque density gradient centrifugation. V lost 0 bases and J lost 4 bases; the stretch between them is 18 bases long. CDR1 GTSNPN and CDR2 SVGIG are derived from the germline V gene (reference sequence). From the cysteine through the phenylalanine, the CDR3 covers 17 amino acids. Solely the CDR3 DNA is kept, with 51 bases framed from the first base. Overall results and qualifications from the work: SARS-CoV-2 specificity was not confirmed for the second-wave clones peaking on day 37. Contracting CD4+ clones were located mainly in the CM and EM memory subsets, whereas CD8+ clones were found to be enriched in EMRA. Some responding clones were found in pre-infection memory, which suggests that pre-existing cross-reactive memory T cells took part in the SARS-CoV-2 response. Clones contracting from day 15 to 85 had balanced CD4/CD8 phenotypes, while a second wave expanding from day 15 to 37 was biased towards CD4+. The study included only a couple of mild cases, and larger cohorts that include severe cases with pre-infection samples were judged to be necessary.

The run used an Illumina NovaSeq 6000. TCRalpha and TCRbeta cDNA libraries were constructed by 5'RACE with constant-segment primers, with sample barcodes and unique molecular identifiers being introduced. RNA was extracted from every sample with Trizol reagent. Library amplification was performed in two PCR steps, and a second sample barcode and Illumina TruSeq adapters were introduced in the second step. The libraries were sequenced on an Illumina NovaSeq using 2 x 150 bp paired-end reads. Per the authors' processing: The reads were demultiplexed and collapsed into UMI-guided consensus sequences using migec v1.2.7. Using mixcr v2.1.11, the UMI consensuses were aligned to TRA and TRB V and J templates and assembled into clonotypes. Clonotypes were classified as expanded or contracted when called significant by both edgeR and NoisET, with noise models trained on biological replicates. For edgeR calls, the cutoffs were a false discovery rate-adjusted p below 0.01 and a log2 fold-change threshold of 1. PCA with hierarchical clustering of max-normalized trajectories of the 1000 most abundant clonotypes was used as exploratory dynamics analysis. Separately sequenced CD4+ and CD8+ repertoires were used to assign a CD4 or CD8 phenotype to each responding clone. Starting from the raw public reads, TCRdb applied fastp trimming at Q25, assembled clones with MiXCR and retained in-frame beta chains. All rows with the same CDR3 protein become a single entry with the most common DNA and genes. TCRdb, not the authors, supplied the V and J calls. The sample data list hundreds of thousands of distinct CDR3 sequences, and about a fifth of these were observed just once. Jointly, the top ten make up around 9.2% of the sample.

A few counts support this clonotype. What this receptor recognizes is not known. Per-base qualities were not stored, and no clone one base away is much larger. The V and J genes are TRBV30 and TRBJ2-2; the D gene is perhaps TRBD2, on 6 matching bases. The clonotype comes from an adult woman who had mild COVID-19 (a few samples of this study predate the infection). The sample titles of this study are shuffled in the database, so cell type and time point are left out; the donor was told from shared clones. The specimen was PBMCs or a T cell subset sorted from them (not recorded which). The CDR3 protein: CAWSVRDGGTGTGELFF. The sequenced DNA: TGTGCCTGGAGTGTACGAGACGGGGGAACAGGCACCGGGGAGCTGTTTTTT.